Presented here are 21 T cell receptor beta chains from one specimen sequenced in a study of blood T cells in healthy people across ages. Primers used in a second PCR of about 7 to 12 cycles were a sample-barcoded 5' primer and a J-beta primer mix. Via MiXCR, TCRdb re-called the 5' RACE reads, giving one row per CDR3 protein. The sample has hundreds of thousands of distinct CDR3 sequences, about 30% seen once. The specimen was blood. The receptors originated from an elderly woman in good health.

The chain links TRBV11-3 to TRBJ2-5, with 12 bases lining up with TRBD2. The DNA matches TRBJ2-7 better at its end, which makes the J call doubtful. Germline V CDR1 and CDR2: SGHNT, YENEEA. This CDR3 contains 16 residues. The CDR3 loop reads CASSLRLAGVYYEQYF. CDR3 coding DNA: TGTGCCAGCAGCCTGAGACTAGCGGGAGTATATTACGAGCAGTACTTC.

The chain is built from TRBV29-1 and TRBJ2-7; 7 nucleotides align to TRBD2. The ends lost 8 bases at V and 7 bases at J; junction bases unmatched: 17. Germline V gene sequence: CDR1 SQVTM, CDR2 ANQGSEA. This CDR3 is built from 14 residues. CDR3 amino acids: CSIRWDYPGVEQYF. The DNA for the CDR3 is TGCAGCATTCGTTGGGACTACCCCGGGGTGGAGCAGTACTTC.

This chain uses TRBV29-1 with TRBJ1-1; unclear D gene. Trimming stripped 3 bases from V and 4 bases from J, with 9 bases between. Germline assignment: CDR1 SQVTM and CDR2 ANQGSEA. The CDR3 totals 12 residues. CDR3 coding DNA: TGCAGCGTTGAGCCCTTGGGCACTGAAGCTTTCTTT. Encoded protein: CSVEPLGTEAFF.

This clonotype was counted at least ten times. The rearrangement uses TRBV20-1 and TRBJ2-1; D is perhaps TRBD1 (7 bases). CDR1 is DFQATT and CDR2 is SNEGSKA in the germline V gene (reference sequence). This CDR3 contains 15 residues. V lost 1 base and J lost 4, with 14 bases in between. For the CDR3, the DNA is TGCAGTGCTAGAGTGGGGCAGGGGGGTTACAATGAGCAGTTCTTC. Translation: CSARVGQGGYNEQFF.

As concerns this clonotype: A much larger clone sits a single nucleotide away, making a read error possible. The rearrangement joins TRBV12-3 or TRBV12-4 to TRBJ1-5; TRBD1 agrees at 11 bases. V lost 6 bases to trimming and J lost 2 bases; unmatched junction nucleotides: 6. This CDR3 is 16 amino acids long. This chain's CDR3 is CASRYGQGAGNQPQHF. In DNA form, the CDR3 reads TGTGCCAGCAGGTACGGACAGGGGGCTGGCAATCAGCCCCAGCATTTT.

This clonotype was seen just once. This chain joins TRBV20-1 and TRBJ1-6; D gene uncertain. Per germline, CDR1 DFQATT and CDR2 SNEGSKA (reference sequence). CDR3 length equals 13 residues. V was cut by 7 bases and J by 8 bases, with 15 bases left in between. This chain's CDR3 is CSGGKTDYSPLHF. In DNA form, the CDR3 reads TGCAGTGGCGGTAAGACCGACTATTCACCCCTCCACTTT.

There are many counts of this clonotype. V gene TRBV6-1 combines with J gene TRBJ1-2, with D possibly matching TRBD1 (5 bases). The CDR3 is 16 residues long. Germline CDR1 is MNHNS and CDR2 is SASEGT. V was trimmed by 4 bases and J by 0 bases, leaving 15 bases between them. CDR3 nucleotide sequence: TGTGCCAGCAGTGTAGGGGTGGGGAGCACTAACTATGGCTACACCTTC. It translates to CASSVGVGSTNYGYTF.

The gene calls are TRBV30 and TRBJ1-6; D gene uncertain. CDR1 and CDR2 from the germline V gene are GTSNPN and SVGIG (reference sequence). The CDR3 loop spans 16 amino acids. Between the trimmed V and J ends, which lost 1 base and 0 bases, there was a span of 10 bases. This CDR3 reads CAWSALLSSYNSPLHF. CDR3 DNA: TGTGCCTGGAGTGCTCTCCTAAGCTCCTATAATTCACCCCTCCACTTT.

The sample holds many counts of this clonotype. This rearrangement joins TRBV20-1 to TRBJ1-2; D ambiguous. Germline values: CDR1 DFQATT, CDR2 SNEGSKA (reference sequence). The V end was cut by 5 bases, the J end by 5 bases, with 9 bases between. This CDR3 region has 11 residues. CDR3 residues: CSADRAYGYTF. The CDR3 DNA sequence: TGCAGTGCTGACCGGGCTTATGGCTACACCTTC.

At least ten counts were recorded for this clonotype. The J gene is TRBJ2-7, the V gene TRBV7-3; D gene ambiguous. The germline CDR1 and CDR2 sequences are SGHTA and FQGTGA. Deletions cut 1 base from V and 1 base from J, with 8 bases between. The CDR3 is 14 residues long. This CDR3 is CASSLIPGSYEQYF. The CDR3 DNA is TGTGCCAGCAGCTTAATTCCGGGTTCCTACGAGCAGTACTTC. The variable domain in full, with the rest retrieved from reference TRBV7-3 and TRBJ2-7, is GAGVSQTPSNKVTEKGKYVELRCDPISGHTALYWYRQSLGQGPEFLIYFQGTGAADDSGLPNDRFFAVRPEGSVSTLKIQRTERGDSAVYLCASSLIPGSYEQYFGPGTRLTVT.

This chain connects TRBV18 to TRBJ2-1; TRBD1 is a possible D gene (6 bases). Germline V CDR1 and CDR2: KGHSH, LQKENI. There are 14 residues in the CDR3. V dropped 5 bases and J dropped 4 bases, with 12 bases sitting between them. The CDR3 DNA reads as TGTGCCAGCTCAGCCGGGACACAGTACAATGAGCAGTTCTTC. Its translation: CASSAGTQYNEQFF. Based on the CDR3 plus reference TRBV18 and TRBJ2-1, the full variable domain is NAGVMQNPRHLVRRRGQEARLRCSPMKGHSHVYWYRQLPEEGLKFMVYLQKENIIDESGMPKERFSAEFPKEGPSILRIQQVVRGDSAAYFCASSAGTQYNEQFFGPGTRLTVL.

This clonotype was detected only a few times. This chain joins TRBV5-1 and TRBJ2-7; TRBD1 agrees at 8 bases. V lost 0 bases to trimming and J lost 5 bases; unmatched junction nucleotides: 10. Germline V gene lookup returns CDR1 SGHRS and CDR2 YFSETQ. The CDR3 covers 16 residues. The CDR3: CASSLDGRGQFDEQYF. The CDR3 nucleotides are TGCGCCAGCAGCTTGGACGGCAGGGGGCAATTCGACGAGCAGTACTTC.

This clonotype was recorded at least ten times. V is TRBV20-1 and J is TRBJ2-6; D unclear. Trimming cost V 0 bases and J 2 bases, with 11 bases left between them. Germline CDR1 reads DFQATT; CDR2 reads SNEGSKA (reference sequence). The CDR3 is 16 residues long. CDR3 DNA: TGCAGTGCTAGAGAATTAGGGTTTGCTGGGGCCAACGTCCTGACTTTC. This codes for CSARELGFAGANVLTF.

This clonotype occurred a few times. The rearrangement links TRBV5-1 to TRBJ1-1, with no clear D. V shed 0 bases and J shed 4 bases, with 13 bases lying between them. Germline CDR1 reads SGHRS; CDR2 reads YFSETQ. The CDR3 runs to 15 residues. Here the CDR3 reads CASSLADRDVTEAFF. CDR3 in DNA: TGCGCCAGCAGCTTGGCCGATCGGGATGTCACTGAAGCTTTCTTT.

There are many counts of this clonotype. The genes are TRBV5-1 and TRBJ2-3, with D unresolved. Per the germline V gene, CDR1 is SGHRS and CDR2 is YFSETQ. The CDR3 runs to 17 residues. V lost 3 bases, J lost 2 bases, and 19 bases lay in between. The CDR3 coding sequence is TGCGCCAGCAGCTCTCCTGGGGTCCCCAAACTCACAGATACGCAGTATTTT. It specifies CASSSPGVPKLTDTQYF.

The chain recombines TRBV5-8 with TRBJ2-1; TRBD1 aligns across 9 bases. Trimming at V came to 7 bases and at J to 4 bases, leaving 12 bases not matched to a gene. This CDR3 comprises 16 residues. From germline, CDR1 is SGHTS and CDR2 YDEGEE. The CDR3 coding sequence is TGTGCCAGCTATGTAAGCGGGGACAGGGTATACAATGAGCAGTTCTTC. Translated, it gives CASYVSGDRVYNEQFF.

This clonotype has ten or more counts. The CDR3 protein is CASSPEQGLDNSPLHF. DNA for the CDR3: TGCGCCAGCAGCCCCGAACAGGGGTTGGATAATTCACCCCTCCACTTT. The J gene is TRBJ1-6, the V gene TRBV5-1, with 7 positions matching TRBD1. The CDR3 spans 16 residues. Germline CDR1 reads SGHRS; CDR2 reads YFSETQ. Trimming cost V 4 bases and J 5 bases; bases outside gene matches: 9.

In its sample, this clonotype was seen many times. The V call is TRBV12-5, the J call TRBJ2-7; D gene uncertain. CDR1 and CDR2 from the germline V gene are LGHNT and FRNRAP. This CDR3 is built from 13 residues. V lost 0 bases, J lost 4 bases, and 7 bases lay in between. The CDR3 nucleotides read TGTGCTAGTGGTTTGGTCGGCAGTTACGAGCAGTACTTC. Protein: CASGLVGSYEQYF.

This sequence joins TRBV12-3 or TRBV12-4 and TRBJ2-7, with D possibly being TRBD1 or TRBD2 (5 bases each). Trimming took off 3 bases at V and 7 bases at J, with 10 bases between the two ends. The CDR3 is 12 residues long. The CDR3 spells CASSFRGAEQYF. The CDR3 DNA is TGTGCCAGCAGTTTTAGAGGGGCAGAGCAGTACTTC.

This chain connects TRBV7-2 to TRBJ2-3, with a weak D call TRBD2 (5 bases). Germline loops: CDR1 SGHTA, CDR2 FQGNSA. CDR3 length: 15 residues. V was trimmed by 2 bases and J by 2 bases, leaving 11 bases between them. The CDR3 sequence is CASSLLASPTDTQYF. CDR3 in DNA: TGTGCCAGCAGCTTACTAGCCTCCCCCACAGATACGCAGTATTTT.

Many counts were recorded for this clonotype. J is TRBJ2-7 and V is TRBV6-2 or TRBV6-3; TRBD1 is a possible D gene (6 bases). The CDR3 consists of 17 residues. V was shortened by 2 bases and J by 2 bases, with 19 bases between the two germline ends. Germline V gene lookup returns CDR1 MNHEY and CDR2 SVGEGT. The CDR3 sequence: CASSYRPTGPGTYEQYF. DNA for the CDR3: TGTGCCAGCAGTTACCGTCCCACAGGGCCCGGAACCTACGAGCAGTACTTC.